Detailed here is one T cell receptor beta chain. This clone appeared a single time. Its antigen specificity is not known. No base quality values were provided; no much bigger clone lies one nucleotide off. The collaborating institutions used their own protocols to collect whole blood in K2EDTA tubes. For TCRbeta analysis, collaborators shipped samples in one of three forms: frozen whole blood, isolated PBMCs, or DNA extracted from either of those sample types. From its cysteine to its phenylalanine, the CDR3 spans 15 amino acids. Solely the CDR3 DNA is kept, with 45 bases framed from the first base. Relative to germline, V is missing 3 bases and J is missing 9 bases, with 8 bases of the junction outside any gene match. CDR1 KGHSH and CDR2 LQKENI are derived from the germline V gene. This sample was taken from a study of blood T cell repertoires in COVID-19 (dated by TCRdb to the early 2020s). About the full investigation: The collaborator samples originated in the United States, Italy and Spain and spanned the acute and convalescent phases of COVID-19. The prospective study material was composed of cDNA or gDNA derived from T cells, B-cell-depleted T cells, or PBMCs. Subjects who had been exposed to COVID-19, were actively infected with it, or had recovered from it provided the deeply sampled blood TCRbeta repertoires that made up the dataset. The repertoires were made available in a free public database intended to serve as a resource for research on the immune response to SARS-CoV-2. Samples came from the ongoing ImmuneRACE study (first 160 participants) plus 1,254 subjects from 6 global collaborators. Nearly every sample came with metadata listing a de-identified subject ID, COVID-19 status, age in years and sex. Where HLA class I and class II types were available, the types were taken from metadata supplied by the sample provider, not from assay-based typing.

The investigation overall reported the following: How much clinical and demographic metadata was included differed by source and by participant, and the metadata was provided uncurated.

TCRbeta CDR3 regions were amplified from genomic DNA by means of the immunoSEQ Assay, a bias-controlled multiplex PCR. The study's processing was this. Nucleated cell counts per sample were estimated from amplification of reference gene primers within the assay. To quantify the absolute abundance of each unique TCRbeta CDR3 rearrangement, sequence reads were collapsed and filtered. Productive Simpson clonality was computed per sample as the square root of Simpson's diversity index over productive rearrangements. The table was pulled from immuneACCESS by TCRdb, which kept in-frame rearrangements only. Such tables lose some clones; where checked, under half of the loss comes from unresolved V genes, and the rest has no known cause. V and J calls and clone size are as listed in that table; D and trimming were resolved from the DNA. This sample is represented by about 62,000 clones; roughly 80% of them were singletons. The ten largest clones capture about 20% of the sample.

The chain employs TRBV18 and TRBJ1-6; the central 7 bases match TRBD1. The clonotype comes from an elderly woman with active or convalescent COVID-19. Input material: peripheral blood. Here is the DNA: TGTGCCAGCTCACCGCCCCCAGGGGGAGGTTCACCCCTCCACTTT. Its protein product is CASSPPPGGGSPLHF.